Included here is one T cell receptor beta chain sequence, with context. The antigen remains undetermined. This record belongs to a study of T cell responses to AZD1222 COVID-19 vaccine. The method was immunoSEQ multiplex PCR; TCRdb's version includes in-frame clones alone and lacks a portion of them. The table has some 96,000 clones, around 87% seen once. Points from the study as a whole: Increased Spike-specific TCR breadth and depth were observed after two AZD1222 doses. It was only after the peak T cell response that any repertoires were sampled. Seropositive at baseline were only a handful of AZD1222 recipients. Females outnumbered males among donors, who were mostly white British; clonal diversity was possibly underestimated.

This CDR3 has 15 residues. CDR1 and CDR2 from the germline V gene are SGHRS and YFSETQ. V shed 4 bases and J shed 3 bases, with 13 bases lying between them. The receptor was derived from an adult in good health. The source material was peripheral blood, sampled on day 0 of MenACWY control vaccination. The V and J genes are TRBV5-1 and TRBJ1-4, with D possibly being TRBD1 (5 bases). The DNA for the CDR3 is TGCGCCAGCAGCAGGGAGGGGTTACCTAATGAAAAACTGTTTTTT. It yields the protein CASSREGLPNEKLFF.